The 18 T cell receptor beta chains below were found in one sample sequenced in a study of T-cell memory formation after mild COVID-19. TCRdb processed the 5' RACE reads anew with MiXCR; each CDR3 protein has one entry. The table lists 280,000 or so distinct CDR3 sequences, under 8.5% of them singletons. The specimen sequenced was PBMCs or a T cell subset sorted from them (not recorded which). The receptors were sampled from a man younger than 30 who had mild COVID-19 (a few samples of this study predate the infection). Cell type and time point are not known.

This clonotype was found a few times. The rearrangement uses TRBV10-3 and TRBJ1-1; tentatively, D is TRBD1 (5 bases). The V gene's germline CDR1 is ENHRY and CDR2 SYGVKD. Trimming removed 6 bases at V and 0 bases at J, with 5 bases between. This CDR3 has 12 residues. In DNA, the CDR3 is TGTGCCATCAGGGGGGTGAACACTGAAGCTTTCTTT. This encodes CAIRGVNTEAFF.

There are many counts of this clonotype. The chain employs TRBV9 and TRBJ2-5; possible D gene TRBD2, 7 bases. Germline values: CDR1 SGDLS, CDR2 YYNGEE. Trimming took off 0 bases at V and 5 bases at J, with 8 bases between the two ends. The length of the CDR3 is 13 residues. The CDR3 protein is CASSVGGGETQYF. CDR3 nucleotide sequence: TGTGCCAGCAGCGTAGGCGGGGGCGAGACCCAGTACTTC.

In this sample, this clonotype turned up many times. The V gene is TRBV4-2, the J gene TRBJ2-7, with TRBD2 identical over 11 bases. V lost 1 base and J lost 5; bases outside the gene matches: 7. This CDR3 is 16 amino acids long. Germline V CDR1 and CDR2: LGHNA, YNFKEQ. The CDR3 loop is CASSQAVAGGPNEQYF. The DNA of the CDR3 is TGTGCCAGCAGCCAAGCCGTAGCGGGGGGGCCCAACGAGCAGTACTTC.

This clonotype has just a few counts. The chain carries TRBV5-5 and TRBJ1-5; the D is unclear. The CDR3 extends over 15 amino acids. The germline V gene has CDR1 SGHKS and CDR2 YYEKEE (reference sequence). Deletions cut 1 base from V and 6 bases from J, with 14 bases between. The CDR3 nucleotides read TGTGCCAGCAGCTTGTCGCCCTGGGCAAGTCAGCCCCAGCATTTT. This codes for CASSLSPWASQPQHF.

This clonotype turned up a few times. The J gene is TRBJ2-3, the V gene TRBV6-6; 11 bases are shared with TRBD1. V lost 7 bases to trimming and J lost 8 bases; unmatched junction nucleotides: 8. Germline assignment: CDR1 MNHNY and CDR2 SVGAGI (reference sequence). The CDR3 sequence is 14 residues long. For the CDR3, the DNA is TGTGCCAGCACCACCCCGGGACAGGGGGGTACGCAGTATTTT. Translation: CASTTPGQGGTQYF.

In this sample, this clonotype turned up a few times. This chain connects TRBV30 to TRBJ2-5, with a weak D call TRBD1 (5 bases). The V end lost 2 bases, the J end lost 4 bases, and 14 bases lay between the germline ends. The CDR3 consists of 14 residues. Looked up from germline, CDR1 is GTSNPN and CDR2 is SVGIG (reference sequence). The CDR3 protein is CAWSRQGGRETQYF. The DNA for the CDR3 is TGTGCCTGGAGTAGGCAGGGTGGCCGAGAGACCCAGTACTTC.

In its sample, this clonotype was seen a few times. The chain recombines TRBV29-1 with TRBJ2-7, with TRBD1 matching 8 bases. Germline assignment: CDR1 SQVTM and CDR2 ANQGSEA. The CDR3 contains 16 residues. Germline trimming cut 6 bases from V and 1 base from J; bases unmatched to any gene: 14. CDR3 sequence (DNA): TGCAGCGTCACCAAAGCGGACAGGGAAGGATCCTACGAGCAGTACTTC. It codes for CSVTKADREGSYEQYF.

The chain uses TRBV11-2 and TRBJ1-1; no reliable D call. Germline CDR1 reads SGHAT; CDR2 reads FQNNGV. CDR3 size: 12 residues. V lost 0 bases and J 11 bases, leaving 10 bases between the germline ends. Written as DNA, the CDR3 is TGTGCCAGCAGCTTAGAGGGTTTGGAGGCTTTCTTT. Translation: CASSLEGLEAFF.

This clonotype was counted ten times or more. This chain joins TRBV7-6 and TRBJ2-7; the D is unclear. Looked up from germline, CDR1 is SGHVS and CDR2 is FNYEAQ. Deletions cut 0 bases from V and 2 bases from J, with 8 bases between. The CDR3 spans 14 residues. The chain's CDR3 is CASSLAVGAYEQYF. DNA for the CDR3: TGTGCCAGCAGCTTAGCGGTGGGCGCCTACGAGCAGTACTTC.

This clonotype was seen repeatedly, ten times or more. The gene calls are TRBV6-5 and TRBJ2-3, with 7 bases aligning to TRBD1. Germline lookup yields CDR1 MNHEY and CDR2 SVGAGI. Losses at the gene ends were 0 bases for V and 6 bases for J; bases not matched to a gene: 9. CDR3 length equals 16 residues. CDR3 sequence (DNA): TGTGCCAGCAGTTACTCCGTAGGACAGGCCGGCGATACGCAGTATTTT. This sequence encodes CASSYSVGQAGDTQYF.

This clonotype was counted only a few times. V is TRBV29-1 and J is TRBJ2-7, with TRBD2 as a possible D gene (5 bases). The germline CDR1 and CDR2 sequences are SQVTM and ANQGSEA. The V gene lost 2 bases and the J gene lost 3 bases, with 8 bases spanning the gap. The CDR3 contains 12 residues. DNA for the CDR3: TGCAGCGTTGAATTTGGAGGCTACGAGCAGTACTTC. Its translation: CSVEFGGYEQYF.

This clonotype has a handful of counts. The chain links TRBV7-2 to TRBJ2-3, with 8 nucleotides matching TRBD2. The germline V gene encodes CDR1 SGHTA and CDR2 FQGNSA. With 5 bases clipped from V and 1 base from J, the junction kept 5 bases outside the gene matches. CDR3 length equals 15 residues. The chain's CDR3 is CASSNSAGGTDTQYF. As DNA, the CDR3 is TGTGCCAGCAGCAACTCAGCGGGGGGCACAGATACGCAGTATTTT.

This clonotype was observed many times. The rearrangement links TRBV7-3 to TRBJ2-3; D is unresolved. The CDR3 spans 14 residues. Germline values: CDR1 SGHTA, CDR2 FQGTGA. Trimming removed 2 bases at V and 4 bases at J, with 10 bases between. In DNA form, the CDR3 reads TGTGCCAGCAGCTTAGAATTCAAGTCAGATACGCAGTATTTT. It encodes CASSLEFKSDTQYF.

V and J are TRBV5-1 and TRBJ2-5; D assignment may be TRBD1 or TRBD2 (6 bases each). Germline CDR1 and CDR2: SGHRS and YFSETQ. V shed 5 bases and J shed 5 bases, with 16 bases lying between them. CDR3 size: 14 residues. The CDR3 sequence is CASREQGAGETQYF. In DNA, the CDR3 is TGCGCCAGCAGGGAACAGGGCGCGGGGGAGACCCAGTACTTC.

V usage is TRBV2 and J usage is TRBJ2-2; D gene unclear. The germline V gene encodes CDR1 SNHLY and CDR2 FYNNEI. The length of the CDR3 is 12 residues. V shed 5 bases and J shed 6 bases, with 7 bases lying between them. DNA for the CDR3: TGTGCCAGCAGTAACGAGGCCGGGGAGCTGTTTTTT. Translation gives CASSNEAGELFF.

The chain is built from TRBV20-1 and TRBJ2-1; either TRBD1 or TRBD2 may fit D (6 bases each). CDR1 DFQATT and CDR2 SNEGSKA come from the germline V gene (reference sequence). The CDR3 loop spans 13 amino acids. CDR3 coding DNA: TGCAGCTCCCTAGGGGGGCTGTACAATGAGCAGTTCTTC. It translates to CSSLGGLYNEQFF.

This clonotype was observed a few times. The rearrangement joins TRBV6-6 to TRBJ1-4; D remains ambiguous. The CDR3 is 14 amino acids. V shed 6 bases and J shed 5 bases, with 13 bases lying between them. Germline V gene lookup returns CDR1 MNHNY and CDR2 SVGAGI (reference sequence). This CDR3 reads CASRIGLLNEKLFF. The CDR3 bases are TGTGCCAGCAGAATAGGACTGTTGAATGAAAAACTGTTTTTT.

This clonotype was seen a handful of times. The chain joins TRBV5-1 to TRBJ1-2; 8 nucleotides line up with TRBD1. This CDR3 spans 16 amino acids. The V gene end was trimmed by 4 bases and the J gene end by 0 bases; junction bases not matched to a gene: 8. The germline V gene encodes CDR1 SGHRS and CDR2 YFSETQ. CDR3 DNA: TGCGCCAGCAGCACCCAGGGGGCACGTTCTAACTATGGCTACACCTTC. This encodes CASSTQGARSNYGYTF.